A single sample is the source of the 23 T cell receptor beta chains below, sequenced in a study of blood T cell repertoires in COVID-19. The table came from immunoSEQ multiplex PCR; TCRdb's copy has only in-frame clones and leaves some out. The sample carries approximately 70,000 clones, 80% to 95% recorded once. Input material: peripheral blood. The receptors were sampled from a human donor with active COVID-19. The donor label of this sample is uncertain.

The rearrangement links TRBV7-8 to TRBJ2-1; no reliable D call. The V end was cut by 1 base, the J end by 6 bases, with 7 bases between. The CDR3 contains 13 residues. From germline, CDR1 is SGHVS and CDR2 FQNEAQ. The CDR3 DNA sequence: TGTGCCAGCAGCTTAGTTACAGTCAATGAGCAGTTCTTC. Translated: CASSLVTVNEQFF.

This chain's CDR3 is CASSYPGQGANEQFF. The CDR3 DNA sequence: TGTGCCAGCAGTTACCCAGGACAGGGTGCCAATGAGCAGTTCTTC. The rearrangement uses TRBV6-5 and TRBJ2-1, with 8 bases aligning to TRBD1. Germline CDR1 reads MNHEY; CDR2 reads SVGAGI. There are 15 residues in the CDR3. Trimming removed 2 bases from V and 6 bases from J; junction bases left unmatched: 6.

This clone appeared a single time. J is TRBJ2-3 and V is TRBV28, with TRBD2 identical over 8 bases. V shed 5 bases and J 1 base; nucleotides not matched to a gene: 5. Looked up from germline, CDR1 is MDHEN and CDR2 is SYDVKM. The CDR3 is 15 residues long. The CDR3 coding sequence is TGTGCCAGCAGTGGAAGCGGGAGAGGCACAGATACGCAGTATTTT. Translation: CASSGSGRGTDTQYF. Supplemented by reference TRBV28 and TRBJ2-3, the full variable domain reads DVKVTQSSRYLVKRTGEKVFLECVQDMDHENMFWYRQDPGLGLRLIYFSYDVKMKEKGDIPEGYSVSREKKERFSLILESASTNQTSMYLCASSGSGRGTDTQYFGPGTRLTVL.

The rearrangement joins TRBV7-9 to TRBJ2-5; 10 bases align to TRBD2. Germline lookup yields CDR1 SEHNR and CDR2 FQNEAQ (reference sequence). This CDR3 spans 14 amino acids. Unmatched junction bases numbered 3, after V lost 4 bases and J lost 4 bases. CDR3 nucleotides: TGTGCCAGCAGCTCCTGGACTAGCGGAGAGACCCAGTACTTC. As protein: CASSSWTSGETQYF.

This chain uses TRBV6-2 or TRBV6-3 with TRBJ1-1; 8 bases align to TRBD1. The CDR3 has 15 amino acids. Germline V lookup: CDR1 MNHEY, CDR2 SVGEGT. J was trimmed by 3 bases and V by 4 bases; bases with no gene match: 7. The CDR3 sequence: CASSLQGARYTEAFF. The CDR3 nucleotides are TGTGCCAGCAGTTTGCAGGGGGCAAGGTACACTGAAGCTTTCTTT.

The chain joins TRBV10-3 to TRBJ2-7; weak D call: TRBD1 (6 bases). V dropped 11 bases and J dropped 0 bases, with 11 bases sitting between them. Germline V gene lookup returns CDR1 ENHRY and CDR2 SYGVKD. This CDR3 comprises 12 residues. The DNA of the CDR3 is TGTGCCTCCCGGACAGTCTCCTACGAGCAGTACTTC. Amino acids: CASRTVSYEQYF.

The chain uses TRBV29-1 and TRBJ2-1; 9 positions match TRBD1. V dropped 6 bases and J dropped 8; count of bases not matched to a gene: 8. This CDR3 spans 13 amino acids. Germline loops: CDR1 SQVTM, CDR2 ANQGSEA. The CDR3: CSVSGDRADEQFF. In nucleotides, the CDR3 is TGCAGCGTATCCGGGGACAGGGCCGATGAGCAGTTCTTC.

The chain carries TRBV6-2 or TRBV6-3 and TRBJ2-1, with unresolved D. Trimming pared 2 bases from V and 8 bases from J, leaving 7 bases between. This CDR3 spans 12 amino acids. Germline-derived CDR1 and CDR2 are MNHEY and SVGEGT. CDR3 amino acids: CASSYGWYEQFF. The CDR3 region has the DNA TGTGCCAGCAGTTACGGCTGGTATGAGCAGTTCTTC.

The genes are TRBV7-2 and TRBJ2-5; TRBD2 matches at 10 bases. The CDR3 covers 15 residues. In germline, CDR1 is SGHTA, CDR2 FQGNSA. Trimming at V came to 1 base and at J to 2 bases, leaving 1 base not matched to a gene. This CDR3 reads CASSLGTSGQETQYF. The CDR3, as DNA: TGTGCCAGCAGCTTAGGGACTAGCGGACAAGAGACCCAGTACTTC.

The J gene is TRBJ1-2, the V gene TRBV12-1; the D call of TRBD1 is as the table states it, not checked on the DNA. TRBV12-1 is reported as a pseudogene. The CDR3 consists of 15 residues. This CDR3 is CASSSGTGRINGYTF. CDR3 DNA sequence: TGTGCCAGCAGCTCCGGGACAGGGAGAATCAATGGCTACACCTTC.

V gene TRBV3-1 (or the pseudogene TRBV3-2) combines with J gene TRBJ2-3; 7 bases are a match to TRBD2. The J segment lost 2 bases and the V segment lost 0 bases, leaving 8 bases of the junction unmatched. Per the germline V gene, CDR1 is LGHDT and CDR2 is YNNKEL (reference sequence). This CDR3 is built from 17 residues. The CDR3 region has the DNA TGTGCCAGCAGCCAAGATCTAAGGGACTACAACACAGATACGCAGTATTTT. Protein sequence: CASSQDLRDYNTDTQYF.

The chain is built from TRBV6-4 and TRBJ1-5, with D perhaps TRBD1 (5 bases). The CDR3 is made up of 14 amino acids. V was shortened by 0 bases and J by 6 bases, with 9 bases between the two germline ends. Germline CDR1 reads MRHNA; CDR2 reads SNTAGT. The CDR3 loop reads CASSDSPQGQPQHF. The CDR3, as DNA: TGTGCCAGCAGTGACTCTCCCCAGGGTCAGCCCCAGCATTTT.

The gene calls are TRBV5-6 and TRBJ2-7; 7 bases line up with TRBD2. The trim removed 3 bases at V and 3 bases at J, leaving 6 bases unmatched. The CDR3 is 14 residues long. Germline lookup yields CDR1 SGHDT and CDR2 YYEEEE. The CDR3 coding sequence is TGTGCCAGCAGCTCCGGGACTACCAACTACGAGCAGTACTTC. Encoded protein: CASSSGTTNYEQYF.

The gene calls are TRBV6-4 and TRBJ2-1, with 11 positions matching TRBD2. V lost 4 bases, J lost 3 bases, and 2 bases stayed unmatched. The CDR3 loop spans 15 amino acids. Germline CDR1 and CDR2: MRHNA and SNTAGT. CDR3 protein: CASSGLAGNYNEQFF. CDR3 sequence (DNA): TGTGCCAGCAGTGGACTAGCGGGAAACTACAATGAGCAGTTCTTC.

The chain employs TRBV18 and TRBJ2-1; a possible D gene is TRBD2 (7 bases). The germline gives CDR1 KGHSH, CDR2 LQKENI. The CDR3 spans 18 residues. V dropped 0 bases and J dropped 0 bases, with 15 bases sitting between them. CDR3 sequence (DNA): TGTGCCAGCTCACCACCCCGGGGGGCGGGCCGCTCCTACAATGAGCAGTTCTTC. Translation gives CASSPPRGAGRSYNEQFF.

This clone is labeled medium-sized. The genes are TRBV9 and TRBJ2-7, with 9 positions matching TRBD2. The CDR3 is 15 residues long. V shed 0 bases and J 3 bases; nucleotides not matched to a gene: 4. Looked up from germline, CDR1 is SGDLS and CDR2 is YYNGEE. Written as DNA, the CDR3 is TGTGCCAGCAGCGTAGCTGCTAGCGGGAACTACGAGCAGTACTTC. Translated: CASSVAASGNYEQYF.

This rearrangement joins TRBV30 to TRBJ1-1; D remains ambiguous. V lost 0 bases and J lost 3, with 8 bases in between. The CDR3 has 13 amino acids. Per the germline V gene, CDR1 is GTSNPN and CDR2 is SVGIG (reference sequence). In DNA form, the CDR3 reads TGTGCCTGGAGTGTAAGGGAGGACACTGAAGCTTTCTTT. Protein product: CAWSVREDTEAFF.

V is TRBV5-1 and J is TRBJ1-1; 7 bases are shared with TRBD1. Trimming cost V 4 bases and J 0 bases; bases outside gene matches: 6. From germline, CDR1 is SGHRS and CDR2 YFSETQ. The CDR3 is 15 amino acids. CDR3 in amino acids: CASSTGDSMNTEAFF. Here the CDR3 DNA reads TGCGCCAGCAGCACCGGGGACAGTATGAACACTGAAGCTTTCTTT. Filled out from reference TRBV5-1 and TRBJ1-1, the complete variable domain reads KAGVTQTPRYLIKTRGQQVTLSCSPISGHRSVSWYQQTPGQGLQFLFEYFSETQRNKGNFPGRFSGRQFSNSRSEMNVSTLELGDSALYLCASSTGDSMNTEAFFGQGTRLTVV.

The gene calls are TRBV7-2 and TRBJ1-5; D is unresolved. This CDR3 has 13 amino acids. CDR1 is SGHTA, CDR2 FQGNSA, per germline. V was pared by 4 bases and J by 4 bases, with 8 bases between. The CDR3 is CASSSTQNQPQHF. As DNA, the CDR3 is TGTGCCAGCAGCTCGACACAAAATCAGCCCCAGCATTTT.

V and J are TRBV19 and TRBJ1-5, with 9 positions matching TRBD1. CDR1 and CDR2 (germline): LNHDA, SQIVND (reference sequence). The V segment lost 4 bases and the J segment 1 base; nucleotides outside the gene matches: 5. The CDR3 contains 16 residues. CDR3 amino acids: CASSTGQGMSNQPQHF. For the CDR3, the DNA is TGTGCCAGTAGTACCGGACAGGGGATGAGCAATCAGCCCCAGCATTTT.

V usage is TRBV7-8 and J usage is TRBJ2-7, with a weak D call TRBD1 (6 bases). Trimming took 1 base from V and 1 from J, leaving 11 bases between them. Germline V gene sequence: CDR1 SGHVS, CDR2 FQNEAQ. There are 15 residues in the CDR3. CDR3 in amino acids: CASSLVGGPSYEQYF. In DNA form, the CDR3 reads TGTGCCAGCAGCTTAGTAGGGGGACCGTCCTACGAGCAGTACTTC.

This chain uses TRBV20-1 with TRBJ2-7; 10 bases match TRBD1. Germline trimming cut 3 bases from V and 7 bases from J; bases unmatched to any gene: 6. This CDR3 spans 13 amino acids. Germline V lookup: CDR1 DFQATT, CDR2 SNEGSKA (reference sequence). The CDR3 DNA reads TGCAGTGCTAGTCGGGACAGGGGCCTGGAGCAGTACTTC. It yields the protein CSASRDRGLEQYF.

The V and J genes are TRBV5-4 and TRBJ2-7, with 11 bases aligning to TRBD2. The CDR3 runs to 17 residues. Per germline, CDR1 SGHNT and CDR2 YYREEE (reference sequence). V lost 6 bases, J lost 0 bases, and 11 bases stayed unmatched. This chain's CDR3 is CASTSGTSGRSSYEQYF. The CDR3 nucleotides are TGTGCCAGCACCTCGGGGACTAGCGGAAGGAGCTCCTACGAGCAGTACTTC.